This T cell receptor (beta chain) is drawn from a study of T cells in Graves' hyperthyroidism and ophthalmopathy. Regarding the study as a whole: Before onset, by a median of approximately 6.8 months, the model predicted ophthalmopathy.

RNA transcripts gave rise to amplified TCR beta CDR3 regions. When the TCR CDR3 underwent first-round RT-PCR, the HTBI primer set was used. TCRdb recomputed calls from the multiplex PCR reads with MiXCR, one row per CDR3 protein. The sample consists of around 570,000 distinct CDR3 sequences, just under 20% of them appearing once. This clonotype turned up a few times. No antigen is known for it. V lost 4 bases to trimming and J lost 6 bases; unmatched junction nucleotides: 7. CDR1 is KGHDR, CDR2 SFDVKD, per germline. The CDR3 extends over 16 amino acids. The TCR was taken from a man aged 40-55 years with Graves' ophthalmopathy. The sequencing input was blood. The chain combines TRBV24-1 with TRBJ2-1; 11 positions agree with TRBD2. CDR3 amino acids: CATSDPLAGVANEQFF. CDR3 sequence (DNA): TGTGCCACCAGTGACCCACTAGCGGGAGTTGCCAATGAGCAGTTCTTC.